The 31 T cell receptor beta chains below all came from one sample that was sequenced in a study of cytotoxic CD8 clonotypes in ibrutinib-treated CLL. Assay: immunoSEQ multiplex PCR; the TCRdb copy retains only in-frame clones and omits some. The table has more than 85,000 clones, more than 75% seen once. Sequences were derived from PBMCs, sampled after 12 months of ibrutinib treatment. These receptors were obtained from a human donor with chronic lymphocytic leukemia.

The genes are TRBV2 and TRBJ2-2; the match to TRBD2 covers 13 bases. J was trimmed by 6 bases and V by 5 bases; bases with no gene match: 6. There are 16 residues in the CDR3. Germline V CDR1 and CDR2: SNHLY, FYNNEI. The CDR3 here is CASSIRTSGGPGELFF. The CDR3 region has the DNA TGTGCCAGCAGTATACGGACTAGCGGGGGACCCGGGGAGCTGTTTTTT.

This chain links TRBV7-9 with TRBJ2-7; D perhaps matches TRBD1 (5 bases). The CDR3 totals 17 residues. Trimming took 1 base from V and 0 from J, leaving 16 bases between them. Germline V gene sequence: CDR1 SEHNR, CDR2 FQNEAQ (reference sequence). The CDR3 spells CASSLEQVYPSSYEQYF. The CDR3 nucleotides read TGTGCCAGCAGCTTAGAACAGGTCTACCCGAGCTCCTACGAGCAGTACTTC.

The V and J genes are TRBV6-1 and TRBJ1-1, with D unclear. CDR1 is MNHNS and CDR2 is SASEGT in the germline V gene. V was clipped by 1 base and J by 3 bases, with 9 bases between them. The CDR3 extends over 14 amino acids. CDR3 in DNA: TGTGCCAGCAGTGAAGGGGGTTCCTACACTGAAGCTTTCTTT. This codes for CASSEGGSYTEAFF.

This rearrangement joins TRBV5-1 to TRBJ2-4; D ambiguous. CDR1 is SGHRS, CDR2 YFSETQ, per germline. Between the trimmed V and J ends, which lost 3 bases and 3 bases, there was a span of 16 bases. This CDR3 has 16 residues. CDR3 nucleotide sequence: TGCGCCAGCAGCTCCAACTACCTCTTTGACAAAAACATTCAGTACTTC. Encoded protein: CASSSNYLFDKNIQYF.

Here the CDR3 DNA reads TGTGCCAGTAAAGAGGCAGGGGCTGCCTACGAGCAGTACTTC. Translating it yields CASKEAGAAYEQYF. The genes are TRBV19 and TRBJ2-7; a possible D gene is TRBD1 (6 bases). Trimming stripped 7 bases from V and 2 bases from J, with 15 bases between. The V gene's germline CDR1 is LNHDA and CDR2 SQIVND (reference sequence). The CDR3 has 14 amino acids.

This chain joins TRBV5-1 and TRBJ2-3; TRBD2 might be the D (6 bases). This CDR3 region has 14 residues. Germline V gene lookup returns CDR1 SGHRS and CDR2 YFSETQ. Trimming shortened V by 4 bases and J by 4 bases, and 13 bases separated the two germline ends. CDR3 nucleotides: TGCGCCAGCAGCCTGGAGGGCTGGGCAGATACGCAGTATTTT. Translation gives CASSLEGWADTQYF. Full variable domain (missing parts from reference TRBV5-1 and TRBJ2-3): KAGVTQTPRYLIKTRGQQVTLSCSPISGHRSVSWYQQTPGQGLQFLFEYFSETQRNKGNFPGRFSGRQFSNSRSEMNVSTLELGDSALYLCASSLEGWADTQYFGPGTRLTVL.

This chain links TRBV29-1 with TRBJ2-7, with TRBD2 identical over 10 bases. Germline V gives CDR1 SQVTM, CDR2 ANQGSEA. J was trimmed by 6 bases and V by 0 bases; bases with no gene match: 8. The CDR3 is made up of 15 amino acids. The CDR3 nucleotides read TGCAGCGTTGAAGATCCACAGCGGGGGGGCGGCGAGCAGTACTTC. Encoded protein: CSVEDPQRGGGEQYF.

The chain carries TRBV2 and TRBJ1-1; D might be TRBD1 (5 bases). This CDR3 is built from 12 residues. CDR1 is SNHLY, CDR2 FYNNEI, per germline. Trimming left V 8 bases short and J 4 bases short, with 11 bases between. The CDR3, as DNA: TGTGCCAGCTCTGGCAGGGTCACTGAAGCTTTCTTT. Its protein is CASSGRVTEAFF.

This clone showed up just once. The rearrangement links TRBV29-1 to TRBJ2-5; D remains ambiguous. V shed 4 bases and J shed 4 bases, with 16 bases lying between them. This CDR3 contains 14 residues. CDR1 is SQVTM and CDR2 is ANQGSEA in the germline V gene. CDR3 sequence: CSVVSPPGAETQYF. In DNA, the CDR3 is TGCAGCGTTGTCTCACCCCCCGGCGCAGAGACCCAGTACTTC.

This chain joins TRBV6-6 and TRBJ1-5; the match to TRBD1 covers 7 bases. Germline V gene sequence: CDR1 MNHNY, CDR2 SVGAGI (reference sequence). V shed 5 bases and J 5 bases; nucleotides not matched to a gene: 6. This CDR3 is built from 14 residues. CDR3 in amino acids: CASSQDRRYQPQHF. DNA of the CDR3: TGTGCCAGCAGTCAGGACAGGAGATATCAGCCCCAGCATTTT.

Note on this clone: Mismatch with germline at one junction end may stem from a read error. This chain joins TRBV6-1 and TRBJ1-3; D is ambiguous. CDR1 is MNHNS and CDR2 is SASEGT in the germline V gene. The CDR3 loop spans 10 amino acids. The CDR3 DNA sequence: TGTGCCTGCAGTGGAAACACCATATATTTT. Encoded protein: CACSGNTIYF.

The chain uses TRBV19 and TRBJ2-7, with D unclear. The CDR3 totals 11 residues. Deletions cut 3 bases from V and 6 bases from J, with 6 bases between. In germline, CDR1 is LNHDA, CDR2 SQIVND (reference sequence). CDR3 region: CASSIGPEQYF. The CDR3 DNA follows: TGTGCCAGTAGTATTGGCCCCGAGCAGTACTTC.

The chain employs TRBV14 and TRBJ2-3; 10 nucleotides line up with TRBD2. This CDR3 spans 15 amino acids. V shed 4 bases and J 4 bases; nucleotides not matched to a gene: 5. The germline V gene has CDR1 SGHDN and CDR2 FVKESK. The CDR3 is CASSRLAGAPDTQYF. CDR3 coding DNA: TGTGCCAGCAGCCGGCTAGCGGGGGCTCCAGATACGCAGTATTTT. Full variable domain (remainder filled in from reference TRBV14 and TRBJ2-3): EAGVTQFPSHSVIEKGQTVTLRCDPISGHDNLYWYRRVMGKEIKFLLHFVKESKQDESGMPNNRFLAERTGGTYSTLKVQPAELEDSGVYFCASSRLAGAPDTQYFGPGTRLTVL.

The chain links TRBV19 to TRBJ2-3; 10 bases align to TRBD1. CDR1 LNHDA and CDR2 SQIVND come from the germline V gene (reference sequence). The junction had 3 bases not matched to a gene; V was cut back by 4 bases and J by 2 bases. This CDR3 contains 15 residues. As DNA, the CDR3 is TGTGCCAGTAGTAGGGGACAGGGGTACACAGATACGCAGTATTTT. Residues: CASSRGQGYTDTQYF.

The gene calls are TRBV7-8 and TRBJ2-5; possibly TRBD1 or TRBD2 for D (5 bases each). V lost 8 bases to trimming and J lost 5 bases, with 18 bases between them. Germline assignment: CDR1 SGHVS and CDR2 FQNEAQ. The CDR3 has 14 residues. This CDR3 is CASFPGTERETQYF. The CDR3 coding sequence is TGTGCCAGCTTTCCGGGGACGGAACGGGAGACCCAGTACTTC.

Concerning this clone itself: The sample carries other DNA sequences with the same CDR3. CDR3 DNA sequence: TGTGCCAGCAGCTTGGGACAAGGCAATCAGCCCCAGCATTTT. Its translation is CASSLGQGNQPQHF. V is TRBV7-8 and J is TRBJ1-5, with D maybe TRBD1 (6 bases). Germline V gene lookup returns CDR1 SGHVS and CDR2 FQNEAQ. CDR3 size: 14 residues. Trimming shortened V by 3 bases and J by 2 bases, and 8 bases separated the two germline ends. Full variable domain (outside the CDR3, taken from reference TRBV7-8 and TRBJ1-5): GAGVSQSPRYKVAKRGQDVALRCDPISGHVSLFWYQQALGQGPEFLTYFQNEAQLDKSGLPSDRFFAERPEGSVSTLKIQRTQQEDSAVYLCASSLGQGNQPQHFGDGTRLSIL.

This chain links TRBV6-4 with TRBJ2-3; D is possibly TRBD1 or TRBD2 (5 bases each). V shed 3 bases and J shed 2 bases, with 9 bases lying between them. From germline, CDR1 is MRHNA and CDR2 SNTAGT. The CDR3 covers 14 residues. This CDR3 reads CASSERGTTDTQYF. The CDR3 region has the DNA TGTGCCAGCAGTGAGAGGGGCACCACAGATACGCAGTATTTT.

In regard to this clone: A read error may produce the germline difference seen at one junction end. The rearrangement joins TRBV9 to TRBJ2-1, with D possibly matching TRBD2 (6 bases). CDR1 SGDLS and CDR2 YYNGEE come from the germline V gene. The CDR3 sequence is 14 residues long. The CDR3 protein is CASSVGLAVHELFF. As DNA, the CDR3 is TGTGCCAGCAGCGTAGGGTTAGCGGTGCATGAGCTGTTCTTC. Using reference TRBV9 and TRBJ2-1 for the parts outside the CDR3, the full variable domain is DSGVTQTPKHLITATGQRVTLRCSPRSGDLSVYWYQQSLDQGLQFLIQYYNGEERAKGNILERFSAQQFPDLHSELNLSSLELGDSALYFCASSVGLAVHELFFGPGTRLTVL.

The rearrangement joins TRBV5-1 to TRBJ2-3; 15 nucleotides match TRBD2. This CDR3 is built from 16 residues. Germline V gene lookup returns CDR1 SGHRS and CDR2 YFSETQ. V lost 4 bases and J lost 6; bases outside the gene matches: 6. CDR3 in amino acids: CASSPGTSGGYDTQYF. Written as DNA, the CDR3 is TGCGCCAGCAGCCCGGGGACTAGCGGGGGGTACGATACGCAGTATTTT.

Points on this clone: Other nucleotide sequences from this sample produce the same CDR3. The CDR3 sequence: CASSEVNNSPLHF. CDR3 sequence (DNA): TGTGCCAGCAGTGAAGTAAATAATTCACCCCTCCACTTT. The V gene is TRBV6-1, the J gene TRBJ1-6; D call uncertain. Trimming removed 1 base at V and 5 bases at J, with 3 bases between. CDR1 and CDR2 from the germline V gene are MNHNS and SASEGT. There are 13 residues in the CDR3.

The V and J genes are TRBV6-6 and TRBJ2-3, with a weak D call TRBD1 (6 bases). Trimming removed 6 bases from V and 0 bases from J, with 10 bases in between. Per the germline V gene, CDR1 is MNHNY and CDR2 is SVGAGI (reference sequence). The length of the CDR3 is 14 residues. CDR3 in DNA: TGTGCCAGCAGCTGGGACACTAGCACAGATACGCAGTATTTT. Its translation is CASSWDTSTDTQYF.

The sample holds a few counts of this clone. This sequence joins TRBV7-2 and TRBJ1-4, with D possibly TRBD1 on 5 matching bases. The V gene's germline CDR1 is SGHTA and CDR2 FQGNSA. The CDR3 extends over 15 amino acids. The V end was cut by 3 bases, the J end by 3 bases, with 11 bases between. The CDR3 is CASSFPREANEKLFF. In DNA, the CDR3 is TGTGCCAGCAGCTTCCCCAGGGAGGCTAATGAAAAACTGTTTTTT.

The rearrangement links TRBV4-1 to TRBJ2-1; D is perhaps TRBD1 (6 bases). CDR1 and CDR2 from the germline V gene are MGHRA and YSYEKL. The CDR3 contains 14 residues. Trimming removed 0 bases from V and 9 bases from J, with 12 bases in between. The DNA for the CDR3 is TGCGCCAGCAGCCAAGAATCCCCCAGGGGTGAGCAGTTCTTC. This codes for CASSQESPRGEQFF.

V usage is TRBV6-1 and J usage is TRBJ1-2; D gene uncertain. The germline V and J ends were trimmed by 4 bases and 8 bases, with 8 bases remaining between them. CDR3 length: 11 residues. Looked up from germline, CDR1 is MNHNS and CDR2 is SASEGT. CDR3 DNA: TGTGCCAGCAGTGCGAAGGACGGCTACACCTTC. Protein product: CASSAKDGYTF.

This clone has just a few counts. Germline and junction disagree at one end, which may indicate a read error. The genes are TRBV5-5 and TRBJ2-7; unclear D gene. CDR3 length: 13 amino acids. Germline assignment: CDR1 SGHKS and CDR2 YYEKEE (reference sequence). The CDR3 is CASSQDRSYEQYF. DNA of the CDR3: TGCGCCAGCAGCCAGGACCGCTCCTACGAGCAGTACTTC.

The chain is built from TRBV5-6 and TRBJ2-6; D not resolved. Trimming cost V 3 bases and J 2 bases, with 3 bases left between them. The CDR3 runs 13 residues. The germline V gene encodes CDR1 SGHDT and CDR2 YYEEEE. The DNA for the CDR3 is TGTGCCAGCAGCTATCCTGGGGCCAACGTCCTGACTTTC. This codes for CASSYPGANVLTF.

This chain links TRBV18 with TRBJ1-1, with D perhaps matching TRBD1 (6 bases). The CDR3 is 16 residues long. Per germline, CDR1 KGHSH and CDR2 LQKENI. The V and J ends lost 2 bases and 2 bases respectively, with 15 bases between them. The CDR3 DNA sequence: TGTGCCAGCTCACCAGGGGGCGCGGGGGCTAACACTGAAGCTTTCTTT. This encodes CASSPGGAGANTEAFF.

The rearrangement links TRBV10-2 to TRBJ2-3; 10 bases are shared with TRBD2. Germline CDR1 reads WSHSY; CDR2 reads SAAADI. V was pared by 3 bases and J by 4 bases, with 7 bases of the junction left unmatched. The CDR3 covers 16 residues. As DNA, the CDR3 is TGCGCCAGCAGTGAAAGCGGGGGGGGTCGAGCAGATACGCAGTATTTT. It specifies CASSESGGGRADTQYF.

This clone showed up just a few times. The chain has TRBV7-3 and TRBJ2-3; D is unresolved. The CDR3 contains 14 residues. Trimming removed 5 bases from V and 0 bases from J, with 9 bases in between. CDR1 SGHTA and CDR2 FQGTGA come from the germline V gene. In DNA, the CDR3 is TGTGCCAGCAGCCCCCGGCCGAGCACAGATACGCAGTATTTT. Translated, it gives CASSPRPSTDTQYF.

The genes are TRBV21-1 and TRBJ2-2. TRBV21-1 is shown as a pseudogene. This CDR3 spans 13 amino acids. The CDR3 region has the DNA TGTGCCAGCAGGGGTGCGAACACCGGGGAGCTGTTTTTT. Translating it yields CASRGANTGELFF.

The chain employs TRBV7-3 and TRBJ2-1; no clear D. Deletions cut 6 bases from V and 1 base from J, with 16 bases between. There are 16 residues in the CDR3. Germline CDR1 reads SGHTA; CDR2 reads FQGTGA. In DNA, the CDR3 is TGTGCCAGCAGTCCCAACAGCGACCCGTCCTACAATGAGCAGTTCTTC. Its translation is CASSPNSDPSYNEQFF.